This T cell receptor beta chain was identified during a study of kidney transplant recipient with SARS-CoV-2 infection. TCRdb re-called the reads with MiXCR, one entry per CDR3 protein. This sample has approximately 250,000 distinct CDR3 sequences, with 25% to 30% found just once. The CDR3 length is 17 residues. Germline values: CDR1 LGHDT, CDR2 YNNKEL (reference sequence). V shed 5 bases and J shed 4 bases, with 23 bases lying between them. This clonotype was seen many times. The chain employs TRBV3-1 and TRBJ1-1; D gene uncertain. The TCR comes from a male patient between 25 and 39 years old who had COVID-19 and was a kidney transplant recipient. Part of the T cell pool may stem from the graft donor. The sequencing here drew on a blood sample, taken at baseline and on roughly day 110 from a kidney transplant recipient. The CDR3 protein is CASSALFPISIRTEAFF. CDR3 bases: TGTGCCAGCAGCGCGCTGTTTCCCATTTCAATTCGCACTGAAGCTTTCTTT.